This T cell receptor (beta chain) appears in the sequencing data of a study of blood T cell repertoires in COVID-19. Study background: Sample material is recorded as cDNA or gDNA derived from T cells, B-cell-depleted T cells, or PBMCs.

Allocation to cohorts depended on clinical history reported by the participants. Assay used: immunoSEQ multiplex PCR; TCRdb lists only in-frame clones, some missing. The repertoire holds 200,000 or so clones, with just over 85% as singletons. The CDR3 length is 14 residues. J gave up 6 bases and V 5 bases, and 6 bases lay outside the gene matches. Germline lookup yields CDR1 SEHNR and CDR2 FQNEAQ (reference sequence). This receptor was obtained from a woman in her 40s with acute COVID-19. The sample consisted of PBMCs or T cells enriched from blood (not recorded which). The rearrangement joins TRBV7-9 to TRBJ2-1, with 8 bases that match TRBD2. The DNA for the CDR3 is TGTGCCAGCAGCGGAGCGGGGGCCGCCAATGAGCAGTTCTTC. Its translation is CASSGAGAANEQFF.